These 15 T cell receptor beta chains were all obtained from the same sample, sequenced in a study of blood T cell repertoires in COVID-19. TCRdb keeps only in-frame clones here, not all; method: immunoSEQ multiplex PCR. The table includes nearly 110,000 clones, about three quarters detected once. Sequencing was done on a sample of peripheral blood. The receptors originated from a man between 65 and 85 years old with acute or convalescent COVID-19.

On this clone: Germline is not matched at one junction end, which may reflect a read error. The J gene is TRBJ2-5, the V gene TRBV7-7, with 8 bases matching TRBD1. This CDR3 contains 15 residues. The germline CDR1 and CDR2 sequences are SSHAT and FNYEAQ (reference sequence). CDR3 in DNA: TGTGCTAGCAGCCCAACCGGCACAGGGGGAGAGACCCAGTACTTC. Protein sequence: CASSPTGTGGETQYF.

Only a few counts were recorded for this clone. The V and J genes are TRBV6-5 and TRBJ1-6; D is unresolved. The CDR3 spans 15 residues. The V end was cut by 4 bases, the J end by 2 bases, with 9 bases between. Germline values: CDR1 MNHEY, CDR2 SVGAGI. The CDR3 nucleotides read TGTGCCAGCAGTTCGAGGGTACCCTATAATTCACCCCTCCACTTT. Protein product: CASSSRVPYNSPLHF.

The V call is TRBV7-8, the J call TRBJ2-7; D ambiguous. V shed 2 bases and J shed 2 bases, with 7 bases lying between them. This CDR3 has 13 residues. Germline CDR1 is SGHVS and CDR2 is FQNEAQ. The chain's CDR3 is CASSLTETYEQYF. CDR3 DNA: TGTGCCAGCAGCTTAACAGAAACCTACGAGCAGTACTTC.

The chain links TRBV7-8 to TRBJ2-7, with D uncertain. CDR3 size: 13 residues. V was trimmed by 1 base and J by 6 bases, leaving 10 bases between them. Germline-derived CDR1 and CDR2 are SGHVS and FQNEAQ. The CDR3 DNA is TGTGCCAGCAGCTTAGGGCAGAACCCCGAGCAGTACTTC. Protein product: CASSLGQNPEQYF.

The chain carries TRBV6-5 and TRBJ2-1; TRBD1 matches 7 bases. There are 15 residues in the CDR3. The junction had 5 bases not matched to a gene; V was cut back by 6 bases and J by 0 bases. Germline-derived CDR1 and CDR2 are MNHEY and SVGAGI. The CDR3 region is CASRLDRFSYNEQFF. DNA of the CDR3: TGTGCCAGCAGGCTGGACAGGTTCTCCTACAATGAGCAGTTCTTC.

The chain combines TRBV18 with TRBJ1-6, with 7 bases lining up with TRBD1. The germline V gene encodes CDR1 KGHSH and CDR2 LQKENI. J was trimmed by 8 bases and V by 2 bases; bases with no gene match: 6. The CDR3 is 15 residues long. CDR3 DNA: TGTGCCAGCTCACCAGAGACAGGGTCGGATTCACCCCTCCACTTT. Translating it yields CASSPETGSDSPLHF.

The chain recombines TRBV27 with TRBJ2-7; TRBD1 matches 7 bases. Germline V lookup: CDR1 MNHEY, CDR2 SMNVEV (reference sequence). V shed 6 bases, J shed 5 bases, and the junction held 13 bases outside the gene matches. The CDR3 consists of 15 residues. The CDR3 spells CASSVHETGRDEQYF. CDR3 sequence (DNA): TGTGCCAGCAGCGTCCACGAGACAGGGCGAGACGAGCAGTACTTC.

This rearrangement joins TRBV11-3 to TRBJ2-3; 9 bases are a match to TRBD2. The junction had 9 bases not matched to a gene; V was cut back by 5 bases and J by 6 bases. This CDR3 spans 15 amino acids. CDR1 and CDR2 (germline): SGHNT, YENEEA. The CDR3 sequence is CASSVSSGVGDTQYF. In nucleotides, the CDR3 is TGTGCCAGCAGCGTTTCTAGCGGGGTTGGGGATACGCAGTATTTT.

The chain has TRBV19 and TRBJ2-2; a weak D match, TRBD2 (6 bases). CDR1 is LNHDA, CDR2 SQIVND, per germline (reference sequence). This CDR3 is built from 16 residues. V lost 5 bases and J 6 bases, leaving 19 bases between the germline ends. This chain's CDR3 is CASSYFRDWGPGELFF. The CDR3, as DNA: TGTGCCAGTAGTTATTTCCGGGACTGGGGTCCCGGGGAGCTGTTTTTT.

V and J are TRBV11-2 and TRBJ2-7; the D is unclear. CDR1 SGHAT and CDR2 FQNNGV come from the germline V gene. Between the trimmed V and J ends, which lost 5 bases and 1 base, there was a span of 9 bases. There are 13 residues in the CDR3. CDR3 DNA sequence: TGTGCCAGCAGCCTCTCCCCGTCCTACGAGCAGTACTTC. Translated: CASSLSPSYEQYF.

CDR3 protein: CASSVEGQGEAFF. The CDR3 nucleotides read TGTGCCAGCAGCGTAGAGGGACAGGGCGAAGCTTTCTTT. The chain employs TRBV9 and TRBJ1-1, with TRBD1 identical over 9 bases. Germline CDR1 SGDLS, CDR2 YYNGEE. With 0 bases clipped from V and 8 bases from J, the junction kept 2 bases outside the gene matches. CDR3 size: 13 residues.

The chain employs TRBV5-1 and TRBJ1-2, with 8 bases lining up with TRBD1. V was clipped by 3 bases and J by 2 bases; unmatched bases: 6. Germline lookup yields CDR1 SGHRS and CDR2 YFSETQ. This CDR3 region has 15 residues. The CDR3 coding sequence is TGCGCCAGCAGCTGGGGGACAGGTCTAAACTATGGCTACACCTTC. Protein sequence: CASSWGTGLNYGYTF.

The chain employs TRBV19 and TRBJ2-7; 9 bases are a match to TRBD2. Germline V gene lookup returns CDR1 LNHDA and CDR2 SQIVND (reference sequence). V was clipped by 4 bases and J by 2 bases; unmatched bases: 9. CDR3 length: 16 amino acids. The CDR3 DNA reads as TGTGCCAGTAGTAAACGCGGGGGGGCGGCACCCTACGAGCAGTACTTC. Translating gives CASSKRGGAAPYEQYF.

The chain is built from TRBV20-1 and TRBJ2-7; maybe TRBD1 (5 bases). Between the trimmed V and J ends, which lost 3 bases and 3 bases, there was a span of 9 bases. The CDR3 totals 12 residues. CDR1 and CDR2 (germline): DFQATT, SNEGSKA (reference sequence). CDR3 amino acids: CSASDRSYEQYF. In DNA form, the CDR3 reads TGCAGTGCTAGTGACAGAAGCTACGAGCAGTACTTC.

CDR3 sequence: CASSRSDSTYEQYF. The CDR3 DNA follows: TGTGCCAGCAGCAGGTCCGACAGTACCTACGAGCAGTACTTC. V is TRBV7-8 and J is TRBJ2-7, with D possibly matching TRBD1 (5 bases). Germline assignment: CDR1 SGHVS and CDR2 FQNEAQ. The CDR3 sequence is 14 residues long. The ends were cut back, 5 bases at V and 2 bases at J, with 13 bases in the middle.